This T cell receptor (beta chain) came from a study of Ad26.COV2.S vaccination and SARS-CoV-2 variants. Study outcomes and limitations: It is possible that the TCR breadth and depth analyses underestimated the total T cell responses. Placebo recipients had lower spike-specific TCR breadth than vaccine recipients.

Sequenced by immunoSEQ multiplex PCR; TCRdb stores in-frame clones only, minus some. Altogether about 320,000 clones are present, over 80% being singletons, with the ten largest covering 2.1%. As to this clone: The antigen is unknown.

Treatment noted: 15 to 20 received Ad26.COV2.S at low or high dose, single or two shots; 5 received placebo; per-sample allocation not given. At day 63 after the first vaccine or placebo injection, samples were drawn. Boston hosted the donor, who was an adult aged 18-55 years. CDR3 size: 15 residues. The V end was cut by 0 bases, the J end by 3 bases, with 12 bases between. CDR1 is LGHDT, CDR2 YNNKEL, per germline (reference sequence). The chain is built from TRBV3-1 (or the pseudogene TRBV3-2) and TRBJ2-7; no definite D call. The receptor comes from a person aged 18 to 59 who received the Ad26.COV2.S COVID-19 vaccine or a placebo. The starting material was peripheral blood, obtained in a trial of Ad26.COV2.S vaccine versus placebo. As DNA, the CDR3 is TGTGCCAGCAGCCAAGATCCGTCAGCCTACTACGAGCAGTACTTC. Amino acid sequence: CASSQDPSAYYEQYF.